The 24 T cell receptor beta chains listed next were all sequenced from one sample in a study of cytomegalovirus exposure and HLA in healthy donors. This PCR relied on a set of 60 Vbeta primers and 13 Jbeta primers. Assay used: immunoSEQ multiplex PCR; TCRdb lists only in-frame clones, some missing. Of about 160,000 clones listed, around 74% were seen once; the top ten hold roughly 1.4%. Sequenced material: PBMCs. These receptors all come from a woman aged 30 to 39 in good health and CMV-seronegative.

The CDR3 loop is CASSYNGGLGNYGYTF. For the CDR3, the DNA is TGTGCCAGCAGCTACAATGGAGGCCTAGGGAACTATGGCTACACCTTC. V is TRBV7-2 and J is TRBJ1-2; D remains unclear. Germline V gene sequence: CDR1 SGHTA, CDR2 FQGNSA. The germline V and J ends were trimmed by 4 bases and 2 bases, with 17 bases remaining between them. CDR3 length equals 16 residues.

V is TRBV11-1 and J is TRBJ2-5, with unresolved D. The end of the DNA aligns better with TRBJ2-7, so the J call may be wrong. CDR1 is SGHAT, CDR2 FQDESV, per germline (reference sequence). This CDR3 region has 14 residues. CDR3 amino acids: CASSLGSFTYEQYF. The CDR3 nucleotides read TGTGCCAGCAGCTTAGGGTCGTTTACTTACGAGCAGTACTTC.

V and J are TRBV11-2 and TRBJ1-3; D may be TRBD1 (5 bases). Germline CDR1 reads SGHAT; CDR2 reads FQNNGV. This CDR3 contains 16 residues. The V end lost 2 bases, the J end lost 2 bases, and 13 bases lay between the germline ends. The chain's CDR3 is CASSLWVGTTGNTIYF. Here the CDR3 DNA reads TGTGCCAGCAGCTTATGGGTAGGGACTACTGGAAACACCATATATTTT.

V gene TRBV9 combines with J gene TRBJ1-1; 7 bases fit TRBD1. The germline gives CDR1 SGDLS, CDR2 YYNGEE. V was clipped by 4 bases and J by 5 bases; unmatched bases: 11. This CDR3 contains 15 residues. The CDR3 reads CASSFATGIGTEAFF. DNA of the CDR3: TGTGCCAGCAGCTTCGCGACAGGGATAGGTACTGAAGCTTTCTTT.

This rearrangement joins TRBV5-4 to TRBJ1-3; D perhaps matches TRBD1 (5 bases). Germline V gene data show CDR1 as SGHNT and CDR2 as YYREEE (reference sequence). The CDR3 covers 15 residues. The germline V and J ends were trimmed by 2 bases and 2 bases, with 11 bases remaining between them. The CDR3 DNA sequence: TGTGCCAGCAGCTTTCGGGCGGGGCCTGGAAACACCATATATTTT. It yields the protein CASSFRAGPGNTIYF.

The CDR3 coding sequence is TGTGCCAGCAGTGAAGCACGGCAGGGGGGAGCTTTCTTT. Its protein product is CASSEARQGGAFF. The rearrangement joins TRBV2 to TRBJ1-1, with TRBD1 matching 7 bases. Germline V CDR1 and CDR2: SNHLY, FYNNEI. With V trimmed by 0 bases and J by 10 bases, 5 bases remained unmatched. The CDR3 sequence is 13 residues long.

Only one count was recorded for this clone. This rearrangement joins TRBV9 to TRBJ2-7, with TRBD2 identical over 7 bases. The CDR3 length is 11 residues. Germline V gene data show CDR1 as SGDLS and CDR2 as YYNGEE. The CDR3: CTRGRDYEQYF. CDR3 nucleotides: TGTACCCGTGGGAGGGACTACGAGCAGTACTTC.

This chain links TRBV4-1 with TRBJ1-1; D unclear. The CDR3 has 14 amino acids. V was trimmed by 5 bases and J by 3 bases, leaving 13 bases between them. Germline loops: CDR1 MGHRA, CDR2 YSYEKL. CDR3 loop: CASSWGGGYTEAFF. CDR3 DNA sequence: TGCGCCAGCAGCTGGGGAGGCGGGTACACTGAAGCTTTCTTT.

The chain links TRBV5-6 to TRBJ2-3; 9 positions match TRBD2. The CDR3 has 16 amino acids. The V gene end was trimmed by 3 bases and the J gene end by 0 bases; junction bases not matched to a gene: 5. Germline loops: CDR1 SGHDT, CDR2 YYEEEE. The CDR3 protein is CASSSVTSGSTDTQYF. CDR3 sequence (DNA): TGTGCCAGCAGCTCAGTGACTAGCGGCAGCACAGATACGCAGTATTTT.

The V call is TRBV7-6, the J call TRBJ2-3, with 8 bases fitting TRBD2. V lost 1 base and J lost 4; bases outside the gene matches: 7. CDR1 is SGHVS, CDR2 FNYEAQ, per germline. This CDR3 contains 16 residues. This chain's CDR3 is CASSLGGGGTADTQYF. Here the CDR3 DNA reads TGTGCCAGCAGCTTAGGTGGCGGGGGGACGGCAGATACGCAGTATTTT.

V usage is TRBV7-6 and J usage is TRBJ1-3, with D possibly matching TRBD1 (5 bases). Deletions cut 9 bases from V and 4 bases from J, with 13 bases between. Per germline, CDR1 SGHVS and CDR2 FNYEAQ. The CDR3 contains 13 residues. CDR3 bases: TGTGCCAGTTCCCCCGGGGGGGGAAACACCATATATTTT. Protein sequence: CASSPGGGNTIYF.

This clone was recorded once. The chain carries TRBV6-4 and TRBJ2-7; possible D gene TRBD1, 6 bases. The CDR3 consists of 10 residues. V was cut by 9 bases and J by 6 bases, with 9 bases left in between. CDR1 and CDR2 from the germline V gene are MRHNA and SNTAGT. The CDR3 DNA follows: TGTGCCAGGGACAGTTGCGAGCAGTACTTC. Amino acid sequence: CARDSCEQYF.

This chain uses TRBV28 with TRBJ1-1; D is unclear. V lost 5 bases and J lost 6, with 10 bases in between. CDR1 MDHEN and CDR2 SYDVKM come from the germline V gene. The CDR3 has 12 residues. The CDR3 loop reads CASSKSNPEAFF. The CDR3 coding sequence is TGTGCCAGCAGTAAGAGTAACCCTGAAGCTTTCTTT.

This chain connects TRBV29-1 to TRBJ1-2; no clear D. CDR3 size: 12 residues. Germline lookup yields CDR1 SQVTM and CDR2 ANQGSEA. V was pared by 3 bases and J by 4 bases, with 9 bases between. For the CDR3, the DNA is TGCAGCGTTGAGACCAGGTCCTATGGCTACACCTTC. Protein product: CSVETRSYGYTF.

The genes are TRBV27 and TRBJ1-2; the match to TRBD1 covers 9 bases. Germline CDR1 and CDR2: MNHEY and SMNVEV (reference sequence). Trimming took 9 bases from V and 0 from J; bases not matched to a gene: 11. The CDR3 is made up of 16 amino acids. CDR3 sequence (DNA): TGTGCCAGTTCACCGGGACAGGGCACGACTAACTATGGCTACACCTTC. Translated: CASSPGQGTTNYGYTF.

Many counts were recorded for this clone. The V call is TRBV6-1, the J call TRBJ1-2, with D perhaps TRBD1 (6 bases). V shed 8 bases and J shed 4 bases, with 14 bases lying between them. Germline V gene lookup returns CDR1 MNHNS and CDR2 SASEGT. The CDR3 contains 13 residues. The CDR3 region has the DNA TGTGCCAGCGGGGACATGTACAGCTATGGCTACACCTTC. Amino acids: CASGDMYSYGYTF.

This chain links TRBV5-5 with TRBJ2-1; a possible D gene is TRBD2 (7 bases). This CDR3 has 16 amino acids. V dropped 0 bases and J dropped 3 bases, with 13 bases sitting between them. Per the germline V gene, CDR1 is SGHKS and CDR2 is YYEKEE (reference sequence). The CDR3 DNA is TGTGCCAGCAGCTTGGGTGGGGGGGCCGGCTACAATGAGCAGTTCTTC. Translation gives CASSLGGGAGYNEQFF.

This chain joins TRBV19 and TRBJ2-3; D not resolved. Germline V gives CDR1 LNHDA, CDR2 SQIVND (reference sequence). Trimming stripped 6 bases from V and 0 bases from J, with 4 bases between. The CDR3 consists of 12 residues. The chain's CDR3 is CASSPSTDTQYF. For the CDR3, the DNA is TGTGCCAGTAGCCCTAGCACAGATACGCAGTATTTT.

V usage is TRBV6-1 and J usage is TRBJ1-4; TRBD1 might be the D (5 bases). The V and J ends lost 0 bases and 0 bases respectively, with 8 bases between them. This CDR3 spans 16 amino acids. CDR1 and CDR2 (germline): MNHNS, SASEGT. The DNA for the CDR3 is TGTGCCAGCAGTGAAGCGGGGGAGGCAACTAATGAAAAACTGTTTTTT. The encoded protein is CASSEAGEATNEKLFF.

This chain joins TRBV15 and TRBJ1-5, with D unresolved. Germline-derived CDR1 and CDR2 are LNHNV and YYDKDF (reference sequence). V shed 0 bases and J shed 0 bases, with 6 bases lying between them. This CDR3 comprises 15 residues. The CDR3 DNA sequence: TGTGCCACCAGCAGAGATAGCCTTAGCAATCAGCCCCAGCATTTT. Translating it yields CATSRDSLSNQPQHF.

The rearrangement joins TRBV7-9 to TRBJ1-1; D is perhaps TRBD1 (5 bases). The CDR3 loop spans 15 amino acids. Trimming pared 1 base from V and 1 base from J, leaving 10 bases between. The germline CDR1 and CDR2 sequences are SEHNR and FQNEAQ (reference sequence). The CDR3 DNA reads as TGTGCCAGCAGCTTAGGTGGGGGGGGGAACACTGAAGCTTTCTTT. Translation gives CASSLGGGGNTEAFF.

The chain couples TRBV19 to TRBJ2-7; D possibly corresponds to TRBD2 (6 bases). The ends were cut back, 10 bases at V and 7 bases at J, with 17 bases in the middle. Germline loops: CDR1 LNHDA, CDR2 SQIVND (reference sequence). The CDR3 consists of 12 residues. DNA of the CDR3: TGTGCCACGTCGCGCGGGATATCAGAGCAGTACTTC. Protein sequence: CATSRGISEQYF. The full variable domain, in which reference TRBV19 and TRBJ2-7 provide the parts outside the CDR3, is DGGITQSPKYLFRKEGQNVTLSCEQNLNHDAMYWYRQDPGQGLRLIYYSQIVNDFQKGDIAEGYSVSREKKESFPLTVTSAQKNPTAFYLCATSRGISEQYFGPGTRLTVT.

A few counts support this clone. The gene calls are TRBV5-4 and TRBJ1-1, with D unresolved. Between the trimmed V and J ends, which lost 0 bases and 0 bases, there was a span of 3 bases. The CDR3 extends over 13 amino acids. CDR1 and CDR2 (germline): SGHNT, YYREEE (reference sequence). The CDR3 coding sequence is TGTGCCAGCAGCTTGGACATGAACACTGAAGCTTTCTTT. This encodes CASSLDMNTEAFF.

The chain has TRBV6-5 and TRBJ2-4; weak D call: TRBD1 (5 bases). CDR1 MNHEY and CDR2 SVGAGI come from the germline V gene. The CDR3 consists of 14 residues. Trimming removed 6 bases at V and 3 bases at J, with 12 bases between. The CDR3 reads CASSTGRVKNIQYF. DNA of the CDR3: TGTGCCAGCAGCACAGGACGAGTCAAAAACATTCAGTACTTC.